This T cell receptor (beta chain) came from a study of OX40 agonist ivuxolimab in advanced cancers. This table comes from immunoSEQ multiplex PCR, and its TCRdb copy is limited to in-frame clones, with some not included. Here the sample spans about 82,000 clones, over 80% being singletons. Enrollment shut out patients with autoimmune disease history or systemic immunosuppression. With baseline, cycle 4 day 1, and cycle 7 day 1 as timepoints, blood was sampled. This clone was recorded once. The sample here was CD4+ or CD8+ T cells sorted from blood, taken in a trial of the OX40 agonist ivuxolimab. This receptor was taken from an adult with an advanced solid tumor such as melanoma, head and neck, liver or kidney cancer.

CDR3 sequence reads: CASSSTGTGDRTNYGYTF. The CDR3 nucleotides read TGTGCCAGCAGCTCAACCGGGACAGGTGACCGAACTAACTATGGCTACACCTTC. V is TRBV5-5 and J is TRBJ1-2; TRBD1 matches 8 bases. CDR3 length: 18 residues. Looked up from germline, CDR1 is SGHKS and CDR2 is YYEKEE (reference sequence). V trimming: 3 bases; J trimming: 0 bases; junction bases outside the gene matches: 13.